The present T cell receptor (beta chain) was sequenced within a study of T cell repertoires in ileal Crohn's disease. Across the study: Every patient was operated on for stricturing (roughly 60%) or penetrating (approximately 39%) complications.

Losses at the gene ends were 1 base for V and 1 base for J; bases not matched to a gene: 2. There are 16 residues in the CDR3. The germline CDR1 and CDR2 sequences are MDHEN and SYDVKM. The protocol was immunoSEQ multiplex PCR, while the TCRdb copy is restricted to in-frame clones and leaves out a portion. This sample has 780 or so clones; over 60% occur once, and the top ten carry around 13%. Sample: ileal tissue. V gene TRBV28 combines with J gene TRBJ2-3, with 10 nucleotides matching TRBD1. This clonotype originated in an adult with Crohn's disease. CDR3 protein: CASSLLGQGGTDTQYF. Written as DNA, the CDR3 is TGTGCCAGCAGTTTATTAGGACAGGGGGGCACAGATACGCAGTATTTT.